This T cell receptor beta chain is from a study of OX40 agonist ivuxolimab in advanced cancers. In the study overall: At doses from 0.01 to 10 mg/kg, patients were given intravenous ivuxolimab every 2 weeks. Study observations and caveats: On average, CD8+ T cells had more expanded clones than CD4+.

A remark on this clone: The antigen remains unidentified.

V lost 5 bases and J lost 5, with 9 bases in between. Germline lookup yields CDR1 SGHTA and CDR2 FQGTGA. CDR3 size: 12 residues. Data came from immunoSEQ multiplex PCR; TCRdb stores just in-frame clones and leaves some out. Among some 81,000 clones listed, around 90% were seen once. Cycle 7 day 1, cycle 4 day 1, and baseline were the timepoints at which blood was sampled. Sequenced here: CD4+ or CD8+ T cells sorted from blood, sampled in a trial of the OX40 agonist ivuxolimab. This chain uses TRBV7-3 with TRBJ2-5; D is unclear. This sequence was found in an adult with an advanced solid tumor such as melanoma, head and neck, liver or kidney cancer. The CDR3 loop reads CASSRPPETQYF. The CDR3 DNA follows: TGTGCCAGCAGCCGTCCCCCGGAGACCCAGTACTTC.